The 28 T cell receptor beta chains reported below all come from one sample, sequenced in a study of CXCR3-negative and CXCR3-positive naive CD8 T cells. UMI-labeled TRB cDNA libraries were prepared by 5' RACE. Following a re-call of the 5' RACE reads, TCRdb has one entry per CDR3 protein and lacks DNA. Its table lists 55,000 to 70,000 distinct CDR3 sequences. The sample consisted of memory CD8+ T cells from blood. These receptor sequences come from a human donor in good health. Some clones in this sample may be carry-over from other donors' samples.

This sequence joins TRBV6-5 and TRBJ2-1. This CDR3 is built from 14 residues. The V gene's germline CDR1 is MNHEY and CDR2 SVGAGI. CDR3 residues: CASSYSSEYNEQFF.

The rearrangement links TRBV14 to TRBJ2-1. The CDR3 has 15 amino acids. CDR1 and CDR2 from the germline V gene are SGHDN and FVKESK. CDR3 protein: CASSQIAASTDEQFF. Combining the CDR3 with reference TRBV14 and TRBJ2-1 gives the whole variable domain EAGVTQFPSHSVIEKGQTVTLRCDPISGHDNLYWYRRVMGKEIKFLLHFVKESKQDESGMPNNRFLAERTGGTYSTLKVQPAELEDSGVYFCASSQIAASTDEQFFGPGTRLTVL.

This rearrangement joins TRBV12-3 or TRBV12-4 to TRBJ2-3. The CDR3 contains 13 residues. The chain's CDR3 is CASSPDNTDTQYF.

V usage is TRBV12-5 and J usage is TRBJ1-1; absent DNA, TCRdb's TRBD1 call cannot be checked. Germline values: CDR1 LGHNT, CDR2 FRNRAP. The CDR3 runs 16 residues. The CDR3 is CASGLAITGGSTEAFF.

The chain combines TRBV29-1 with TRBJ1-2. Germline CDR1 reads SQVTM; CDR2 reads ANQGSEA. The CDR3 has 12 residues. The CDR3 spells CSVMGNNYGYTF.

The chain recombines TRBV29-1 with TRBJ2-2; without DNA, the TCRdb call of TRBD2 cannot be checked. Germline V gives CDR1 SQVTM, CDR2 ANQGSEA. The CDR3 consists of 16 residues. The chain's CDR3 is CSVELAGGPNTGELFF.

The chain links TRBV7-6 to TRBJ1-1. The CDR3 spans 14 residues. Germline values: CDR1 SGHVS, CDR2 FNYEAQ. The chain's CDR3 is CASSLDLWDTEAFF.

The chain links TRBV20-1 to TRBJ2-1. CDR3 length: 15 amino acids. Germline V lookup: CDR1 DFQATT, CDR2 SNEGSKA (reference sequence). CDR3 amino acids: CSARGGSFSYNEQFF.

The genes are TRBV29-1 and TRBJ1-1; the D gene TCRdb calls, TRBD1, cannot be checked with no DNA. The CDR3 loop spans 14 amino acids. Germline V lookup: CDR1 SQVTM, CDR2 ANQGSEA. This CDR3 reads CSVAGIAGLPEAFF.

This chain connects TRBV29-1 to TRBJ1-2; TCRdb proposes TRBD1, but this gene call is untestable without DNA. The CDR3 totals 12 residues. Germline values: CDR1 SQVTM, CDR2 ANQGSEA. The CDR3 here is CSAPGPGPGYTF.

The chain uses TRBV5-1 and TRBJ2-7. Per the germline V gene, CDR1 is SGHRS and CDR2 is YFSETQ. The CDR3 sequence is 15 residues long. The CDR3 loop is CASSLEVGSAYEQYF.

The J gene is TRBJ2-5, the V gene TRBV29-1; the TRBD2 assignment by TCRdb is unverifiable without DNA. CDR3 length equals 12 residues. CDR1 and CDR2 (germline): SQVTM, ANQGSEA. CDR3: CSVPASEETQYF. Together with reference TRBV29-1 and TRBJ2-5, the CDR3 gives the full variable domain: SAVISQKPSRDICQRGTSLTIQCQVDSQVTMMFWYRQQPGQSLTLIATANQGSEATYESGFVIDKFPISRPNLTFSTLTVSNMSPEDSSIYLCSVPASEETQYFGPGTRLLVL.

The CDR3 sequence is CASSLGGLNTEAFF. The chain employs TRBV27 and TRBJ1-1; absent DNA, TCRdb's TRBD1 call cannot be checked. This CDR3 contains 14 residues. The germline CDR1 and CDR2 sequences are MNHEY and SMNVEV (reference sequence).

Here the CDR3 reads CATSRELGRGTGELFF. The chain employs TRBV15 and TRBJ2-2; TCRdb selects TRBD1, and the lack of DNA leaves this call unchecked. The V gene's germline CDR1 is LNHNV and CDR2 YYDKDF (reference sequence). CDR3 length: 16 amino acids.

CDR3 sequence: CSVLGLAGGGNEQFF. This chain links TRBV29-1 with TRBJ2-1; as DNA is missing, the TRBD2 call by TCRdb cannot be tested. The CDR3 consists of 15 residues. The germline CDR1 and CDR2 sequences are SQVTM and ANQGSEA.

The gene calls are TRBV2 and TRBJ2-7; TCRdb designates TRBD1, a call that cannot be tested without DNA. The CDR3 consists of 12 residues. Germline CDR1 and CDR2: SNHLY and FYNNEI. The CDR3 sequence is CASSEMGDEQYF.

The V gene is TRBV6-4, the J gene TRBJ1-5; the TRBD1 assignment by TCRdb is unverifiable without DNA. This CDR3 is 13 amino acids long. Per germline, CDR1 MRHNA and CDR2 SNTAGT. CDR3 protein: CASSPGDNQPQHF.

The J gene is TRBJ2-7, the V gene TRBV20-1. CDR3 length equals 12 residues. Germline assignment: CDR1 DFQATT and CDR2 SNEGSKA (reference sequence). This chain's CDR3 is CSARARSYEQYF.

The rearrangement uses TRBV7-9 and TRBJ1-1; the D gene TCRdb calls, TRBD1, cannot be checked with no DNA. In germline, CDR1 is SEHNR, CDR2 FQNEAQ (reference sequence). The CDR3 consists of 14 residues. CDR3 amino acids: CASSSGTVNTEAFF.

V gene TRBV28 combines with J gene TRBJ2-7; as DNA is missing, the TRBD2 call by TCRdb cannot be tested. Germline CDR1 MDHEN, CDR2 SYDVKM. There are 14 residues in the CDR3. This chain's CDR3 is CASSRLAGTYEQYF.

The chain is built from TRBV4-2 and TRBJ1-1. The CDR3 has 15 residues. The V gene's germline CDR1 is LGHNA and CDR2 YNFKEQ. The chain's CDR3 is CASSQGERANTEAFF.

The V gene is TRBV20-1, the J gene TRBJ2-1; the D call from TCRdb, TRBD1, cannot be confirmed without DNA. This CDR3 is 17 amino acids long. The germline V gene encodes CDR1 DFQATT and CDR2 SNEGSKA (reference sequence). CDR3: CSARDASGDRPYNEQFF.

V and J are TRBV7-9 and TRBJ2-1; the D call of TRBD1 rests on TCRdb alone, since no DNA is present to check it. The CDR3 loop spans 15 amino acids. Germline CDR1 reads SEHNR; CDR2 reads FQNEAQ (reference sequence). CDR3 amino acids: CASSLARGLSDEQFF.

This chain uses TRBV4-1 with TRBJ1-1; TCRdb outputs TRBD1, but without DNA this stays unchecked. The CDR3 totals 15 residues. Germline assignment: CDR1 MGHRA and CDR2 YSYEKL. This CDR3 is CASSQDTGSDTEAFF.

The chain uses TRBV28 and TRBJ2-5. The CDR3 totals 11 residues. Germline lookup yields CDR1 MDHEN and CDR2 SYDVKM. Here the CDR3 reads CASSLVETQYF.

The chain is built from TRBV7-3 and TRBJ2-7; the TCRdb D gene call, TRBD1, has no DNA to confirm it. From germline, CDR1 is SGHTA and CDR2 FQGTGA. The length of the CDR3 is 13 residues. The CDR3: CASSLWGESEQYF. The complete variable domain, with remaining parts taken from reference TRBV7-3 and TRBJ2-7, reads GAGVSQTPSNKVTEKGKYVELRCDPISGHTALYWYRQSLGQGPEFLIYFQGTGAADDSGLPNDRFFAVRPEGSVSTLKIQRTERGDSAVYLCASSLWGESEQYFGPGTRLTVT.

The chain combines TRBV7-2 with TRBJ1-5; without DNA, the TCRdb call of TRBD1 cannot be checked. Per the germline V gene, CDR1 is SGHTA and CDR2 is FQGNSA. The CDR3 contains 16 residues. CDR3 residues: CASSQLTGGVHQPQHF. Using reference TRBV7-2 and TRBJ1-5 for the parts outside the CDR3, the full variable domain is GAGVSQSPSNKVTEKGKDVELRCDPISGHTALYWYRQSLGQGLEFLIYFQGNSAPDKSGLPSDRFSAERTGGSVSTLTIQRTQQEDSAVYLCASSQLTGGVHQPQHFGDGTRLSIL.

CDR3 sequence reads: CASSLPPLQPQHF. V and J are TRBV28 and TRBJ1-5; TCRdb returns TRBD1, unconfirmable since there is no DNA. Germline V lookup: CDR1 MDHEN, CDR2 SYDVKM. There are 13 residues in the CDR3.